This T cell receptor (beta chain) was obtained from a study of cytomegalovirus exposure and HLA in healthy donors. Germline values: CDR1 MDHEN, CDR2 SYDVKM. The CDR3 has 15 residues. Losses at the gene ends were 5 bases for V and 8 bases for J; bases not matched to a gene: 11. Amplification used 60 Vbeta primers and 13 Jbeta primers. The protocol was immunoSEQ multiplex PCR, while the TCRdb copy is restricted to in-frame clones and leaves out a portion. The sample carries around 200,000 clones, 80% recorded once. This sequence joins TRBV28 and TRBJ1-4; 7 bases are a match to TRBD1. Sequencing used PBMCs. The receptor was derived from a middle-aged man in good health and CMV-seropositive. CDR3 nucleotides: TGTGCCAGCAGTGGTCAAGGGACAGTGCAGGAAAAACTGTTTTTT. This gives the protein CASSGQGTVQEKLFF.